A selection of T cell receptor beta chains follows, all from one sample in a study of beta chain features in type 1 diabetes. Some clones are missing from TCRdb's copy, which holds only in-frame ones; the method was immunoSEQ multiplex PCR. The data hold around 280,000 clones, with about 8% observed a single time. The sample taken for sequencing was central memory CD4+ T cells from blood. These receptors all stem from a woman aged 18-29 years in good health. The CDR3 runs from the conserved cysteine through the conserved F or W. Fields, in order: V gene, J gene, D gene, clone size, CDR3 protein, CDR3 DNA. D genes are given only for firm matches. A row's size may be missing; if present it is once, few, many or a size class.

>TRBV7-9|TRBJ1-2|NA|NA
CASSRQGGNYGYTF
TGTGCCAGCAGCCGACAAGGTGGGAACTATGGCTACACCTTC
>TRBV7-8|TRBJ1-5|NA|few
CASSFRRVREGQPQHF
TGTGCCAGCAGCTTCCGCAGGGTGAGAGAGGGTCAGCCCCAGCATTTT
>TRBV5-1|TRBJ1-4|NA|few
CASSLEGRGEEKLFF
TGCGCCAGCAGCTTGGAGGGCAGGGGTGAAGAAAAACTGTTTTTT
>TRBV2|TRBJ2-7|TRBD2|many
CASSLSGSQSYEQYF
TGTGCCAGCAGCCTTAGCGGGAGTCAAAGCTACGAGCAGTACTTC
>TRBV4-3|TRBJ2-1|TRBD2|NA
CASSQSGNRLTSGGYNEQFF
TGCGCCAGCAGCCAATCAGGGAACAGGCTCACTAGCGGGGGCTACAATGAGCAGTTCTTC
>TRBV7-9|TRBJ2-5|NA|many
CASSLATSLRETQYF
TGTGCCAGCAGCTTAGCTACTAGCTTGAGAGAGACCCAGTACTTC
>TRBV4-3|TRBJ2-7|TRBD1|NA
CASSRQTGAQGYEQYF
TGCGCCAGCAGCCGGCAAACAGGGGCCCAAGGCTACGAGCAGTACTTC
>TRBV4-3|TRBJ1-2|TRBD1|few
CASSQDRDRGRGYTF
TGCGCCAGCAGCCAAGATAGGGACAGGGGCCGTGGCTACACCTTC
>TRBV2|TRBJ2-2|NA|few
CASSEGRLGELFF
TGTGCCAGCAGTGAGGGAAGGCTTGGGGAGCTGTTTTTT
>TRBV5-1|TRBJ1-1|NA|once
CASSLGGTSAANTEAFF
TGCGCCAGCAGCTTGGGTGGTACCAGCGCAGCGAACACTGAAGCTTTCTTT
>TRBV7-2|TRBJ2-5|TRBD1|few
CASSGGQTETQYF
TGTGCCAGCAGCGGGGGACAGACGGAGACCCAGTACTTC
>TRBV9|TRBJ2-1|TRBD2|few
CASSVERDPYNEQFF
TGTGCCAGCAGCGTAGAGCGGGATCCCTACAATGAGCAGTTCTTC
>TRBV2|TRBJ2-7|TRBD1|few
CASSRDRATYEQYF
TGTGCCAGCAGCCGGGACAGAGCCACCTACGAGCAGTACTTC
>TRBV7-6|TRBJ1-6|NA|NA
CASSSTSSYNSPLHF
TGTGCCAGCAGCTCTACTAGCTCCTATAATTCACCCCTCCACTTT
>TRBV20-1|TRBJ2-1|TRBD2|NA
CSAREGLWQFF
TGCAGTGCTAGGGAGGGACTATGGCAGTTCTTC
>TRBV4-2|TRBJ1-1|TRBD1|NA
CASSRNRDRAVEAFF
TGTGCCAGCAGCCGGAACCGGGACAGGGCGGTTGAAGCTTTCTTT